The clone carrying this T cell receptor (beta chain) occurred once. Clones were read by immunoSEQ multiplex PCR, and TCRdb kept only the in-frame ones, dropping some. The sample contains under 150,000 clones, over 85% of which appear only once. V was cut by 0 bases and J by 1 base, with 13 bases left in between. Germline CDR1 and CDR2: MGHRA and YSYEKL. The CDR3 has 17 amino acids. This sample is part of a study of T cell responses to AZD1222 COVID-19 vaccine. On the study more broadly: Second-dose timings of about 4 or about 12 weeks were pooled.

The chain combines TRBV4-1 with TRBJ2-1; D assignment may be TRBD1 or TRBD2 (6 bases each). Sample: peripheral blood, taken on day 0 of AZD1222 vaccination. The source is an adult in good health. The CDR3 region is CASSQDGGAGSYNEQFF. The CDR3 DNA sequence: TGCGCCAGCAGCCAAGATGGGGGCGCGGGATCCTACAATGAGCAGTTCTTC.